What follows is one TCR beta chain and its context. Its antigen remains unidentified. This sample is drawn from a study of monozygotic twins with inflammatory bowel disease. Study observations and caveats: Using the inverse Simpson index, IBD patients had lower TCRbeta diversity than healthy co-twins. Repertoire similarity did not differ between concordant and discordant twins, perhaps due to limited power.

TCRdb reanalyzed the 5' RACE reads, giving one entry per CDR3 protein sequence and no DNA. This listing includes 190,000 or so distinct CDR3 sequences. The sample comprised blood. The source of this sequence is a human donor with ulcerative colitis or Crohn's disease, or a healthy co-twin of an affected twin (not recorded which).

The CDR3 sequence is CASRAVVLAGARNEQFF. V is TRBV19 and J is TRBJ2-1; the TCRdb D gene call, TRBD2, has no DNA to confirm it. CDR3 length equals 17 residues. From germline, CDR1 is LNHDA and CDR2 SQIVND (reference sequence).